The 21 T cell receptor beta chains below come from one sample, sequenced in a study of cytomegalovirus exposure and HLA in healthy donors. The study ran its PCR with 60 Vbeta and 13 Jbeta primers. Assay used: immunoSEQ multiplex PCR; TCRdb lists only in-frame clones, some missing. This repertoire comprises about 160,000 clones; its ten largest clones make up 1% to 1.5%. The specimen was PBMCs. The receptors here all came from a woman aged 60-70 years in good health and CMV-seronegative.

V usage is TRBV29-1 and J usage is TRBJ2-5, with a weak D call TRBD1 (5 bases). This CDR3 has 15 amino acids. The V and J ends lost 1 base and 11 bases respectively, with 23 bases between them. CDR1 SQVTM and CDR2 ANQGSEA come from the germline V gene. CDR3 bases: TGCAGCGTTGAAGGGATGGCAGGCAGGGCGCCTTGGCAGTACTTC. Its protein is CSVEGMAGRAPWQYF.

The CDR3, as DNA: TGTGCCAGCAGCGTAGCTCCCGACAGGTACGAGCAGTACTTC. It codes for CASSVAPDRYEQYF. V and J are TRBV9 and TRBJ2-7; a possible D gene is TRBD1 (6 bases). The germline V and J ends were trimmed by 0 bases and 4 bases, with 11 bases remaining between them. The length of the CDR3 is 14 residues. The germline V gene encodes CDR1 SGDLS and CDR2 YYNGEE.

Here the CDR3 DNA reads TGTGCCAGCAGTTTATTTGGAGGGACAGGGGAAGAGACCCAGTACTTC. Protein product: CASSLFGGTGEETQYF. This rearrangement joins TRBV27 to TRBJ2-5; 10 nucleotides line up with TRBD1. Germline loops: CDR1 MNHEY, CDR2 SMNVEV (reference sequence). This CDR3 spans 16 amino acids. V was pared by 1 base and J by 3 bases, with 5 bases of the junction left unmatched.

The gene calls are TRBV29-1 and TRBJ2-1; TRBD1 agrees at 11 bases. V lost 0 bases, J lost 7 bases, and 8 bases stayed unmatched. The length of the CDR3 is 16 residues. Germline CDR1 reads SQVTM; CDR2 reads ANQGSEA. CDR3 sequence (DNA): TGCAGCGTTGAAGATTTAGGACAGGGGGCGCGGAATGAGCAGTTCTTC. It translates to CSVEDLGQGARNEQFF.

The genes are TRBV9 and TRBJ1-4, with a possible D match to TRBD1 (6 bases). Trimming stripped 3 bases from V and 6 bases from J, with 21 bases between. Looked up from germline, CDR1 is SGDLS and CDR2 is YYNGEE. This CDR3 has 17 residues. The CDR3 is CASSAGSTGSFYEKLFF. CDR3 sequence (DNA): TGTGCCAGCAGCGCGGGATCGACAGGAAGCTTCTATGAAAAACTGTTTTTT.

Here the CDR3 reads CASSPRGYTEAFF. CDR3 in DNA: TGTGCCAGCAGCCCAAGAGGGTACACTGAAGCTTTCTTT. V gene TRBV9 combines with J gene TRBJ1-1, with no clear D. Germline V CDR1 and CDR2: SGDLS, YYNGEE. The CDR3 has 13 amino acids. V lost 4 bases to trimming and J lost 3 bases, with 10 bases between them.

As regards this clone: At the DNA level, this CDR3 is encoded by other sequences in the same sample as well. V usage is TRBV5-1 and J usage is TRBJ2-7; TRBD1 is a possible D gene (6 bases). The CDR3 runs 14 residues. CDR1 and CDR2 (germline): SGHRS, YFSETQ. The V end lost 2 bases, the J end lost 4 bases, and 13 bases lay between the germline ends. DNA of the CDR3: TGCGCCAGCAGCTTAACAGGGTCTATTTACGAGCAGTACTTC. This sequence encodes CASSLTGSIYEQYF.

The chain uses TRBV7-3 and TRBJ2-2; the match to TRBD1 covers 9 bases. The CDR3 loop spans 16 amino acids. Losses at the gene ends were 2 bases for V and 3 bases for J; bases not matched to a gene: 4. The germline gives CDR1 SGHTA, CDR2 FQGTGA. The CDR3 region is CASSLSGQGYTGELFF. CDR3 nucleotides: TGTGCCAGCAGCTTATCGGGACAGGGATACACCGGGGAGCTGTTTTTT.

The chain couples TRBV5-4 to TRBJ1-1, with 8 bases matching TRBD1. The CDR3 is made up of 19 amino acids. Per the germline V gene, CDR1 is SGHNT and CDR2 is YYREEE (reference sequence). With V trimmed by 3 bases and J by 1 base, 17 bases remained unmatched. The CDR3 region is CASSSDRDSLGQGNTEAFF. In DNA, the CDR3 is TGTGCCAGCAGCTCGGACAGGGACTCGTTGGGGCAAGGGAACACTGAAGCTTTCTTT.

J is TRBJ2-7 and V is TRBV11-2; 7 bases line up with TRBD2. The junction had 6 bases not matched to a gene; V was cut back by 4 bases and J by 6 bases. The CDR3 extends over 13 amino acids. Per the germline V gene, CDR1 is SGHAT and CDR2 is FQNNGV. The DNA for the CDR3 is TGTGCCAGCAGCTGGGAGGGGATCGGCGAGCAGTACTTC. Translating gives CASSWEGIGEQYF.

The chain is built from TRBV5-1 and TRBJ1-6; D unresolved. CDR1 and CDR2 (germline): SGHRS, YFSETQ. The CDR3 consists of 13 residues. V dropped 1 base and J dropped 15 bases, with 14 bases sitting between them. The CDR3 loop is CASSLSTYGDLHF. CDR3 bases: TGCGCCAGCAGCTTGAGCACCTACGGTGACCTCCACTTT.

This chain connects TRBV29-1 to TRBJ2-5, with 8 positions matching TRBD2. V trimming: 8 bases; J trimming: 3 bases; junction bases outside the gene matches: 17. The CDR3 is 16 amino acids. Germline-derived CDR1 and CDR2 are SQVTM and ANQGSEA. This CDR3 is CSCVDFPGLVEETQYF. In DNA, the CDR3 is TGCAGCTGCGTCGATTTTCCGGGACTAGTGGAAGAGACCCAGTACTTC.

The CDR3 loop is CASSLNRKFQETQYF. CDR3 DNA: TGTGCCAGCAGCTTAAACAGAAAATTCCAAGAGACCCAGTACTTC. This rearrangement joins TRBV5-6 to TRBJ2-5; no definite D call. The CDR3 sequence is 15 residues long. Germline CDR1 is SGHDT and CDR2 is YYEEEE. V lost 2 bases, J lost 1 base, and 12 bases lay in between.

The V and J genes are TRBV7-9 and TRBJ1-2, with a weak D call TRBD1 (5 bases). Trimming cost V 3 bases and J 6 bases, with 20 bases left between them. Per the germline V gene, CDR1 is SEHNR and CDR2 is FQNEAQ (reference sequence). CDR3 length equals 16 residues. The CDR3, as DNA: TGTGCCAGCAGCTTGGGGTGGAGCAAGCAGGGCAATGGCTACACCTTC. Translating gives CASSLGWSKQGNGYTF.

This chain joins TRBV7-2 and TRBJ2-2, with 8 bases lining up with TRBD2. With 5 bases clipped from V and 1 base from J, the junction kept 6 bases outside the gene matches. The CDR3 runs 16 residues. Germline CDR1 and CDR2: SGHTA and FQGNSA. CDR3 nucleotides: TGTGCCAGCAGCCCCCGACTAGCGAGGAACACCGGGGAGCTGTTTTTT. This encodes CASSPRLARNTGELFF.

The chain has TRBV7-9 and TRBJ2-7; possibly TRBD1 for D (5 bases). CDR3 length: 17 amino acids. V shed 5 bases and J shed 2 bases, with 22 bases lying between them. Germline CDR1 is SEHNR and CDR2 is FQNEAQ (reference sequence). CDR3 protein: CASSTQDSTYFPYEQYF. The CDR3 DNA is TGTGCCAGCAGCACGCAAGACAGTACCTATTTTCCCTACGAGCAGTACTTC.

The V gene is TRBV4-3, the J gene TRBJ1-4; D remains ambiguous. Germline V gene lookup returns CDR1 LGHNA and CDR2 YSLEER. V dropped 0 bases and J dropped 8 bases, with 13 bases sitting between them. The CDR3 contains 15 residues. The chain's CDR3 is CASSQDRYIGEKLFF. The CDR3 DNA reads as TGCGCCAGCAGCCAAGATAGATATATCGGGGAAAAACTGTTTTTT.

The chain joins TRBV5-1 to TRBJ2-1; 7 bases line up with TRBD2. The CDR3 consists of 15 residues. Losses at the gene ends were 4 bases for V and 0 bases for J; bases not matched to a gene: 4. Germline V gene sequence: CDR1 SGHRS, CDR2 YFSETQ. The CDR3 DNA is TGCGCCAGCAGCCGAGGGGAGGGCTCCTACAATGAGCAGTTCTTC. Protein product: CASSRGEGSYNEQFF.

The chain has TRBV6-1 and TRBJ1-1; D is uncertain. V lost 6 bases and J 5 bases, leaving 13 bases between the germline ends. This CDR3 is 13 amino acids long. Germline-derived CDR1 and CDR2 are MNHNS and SASEGT. The CDR3 nucleotides read TGTGCCAGCAGAGATCCCCTACCTACTGAAGCTTTCTTT. Its protein is CASRDPLPTEAFF.

The chain has TRBV13 and TRBJ2-3; 12 bases are a match to TRBD2. Germline V gives CDR1 PRHDT, CDR2 FYEKMQ (reference sequence). The CDR3 is made up of 17 amino acids. J gave up 4 bases and V 5 bases, and 10 bases lay outside the gene matches. CDR3 loop: CASSHETSGSLADTQYF. DNA of the CDR3: TGTGCCAGCAGCCATGAGACTAGCGGGAGTCTAGCAGATACGCAGTATTTT.

The chain is built from TRBV9 and TRBJ1-5; D unclear. CDR3 length equals 13 residues. Germline V gene sequence: CDR1 SGDLS, CDR2 YYNGEE. The V end lost 1 base, the J end lost 7 bases, and 9 bases lay between the germline ends. This CDR3 is CASSVSPGQPQHF. CDR3 in DNA: TGTGCCAGCAGCGTATCCCCCGGGCAGCCCCAGCATTTT.